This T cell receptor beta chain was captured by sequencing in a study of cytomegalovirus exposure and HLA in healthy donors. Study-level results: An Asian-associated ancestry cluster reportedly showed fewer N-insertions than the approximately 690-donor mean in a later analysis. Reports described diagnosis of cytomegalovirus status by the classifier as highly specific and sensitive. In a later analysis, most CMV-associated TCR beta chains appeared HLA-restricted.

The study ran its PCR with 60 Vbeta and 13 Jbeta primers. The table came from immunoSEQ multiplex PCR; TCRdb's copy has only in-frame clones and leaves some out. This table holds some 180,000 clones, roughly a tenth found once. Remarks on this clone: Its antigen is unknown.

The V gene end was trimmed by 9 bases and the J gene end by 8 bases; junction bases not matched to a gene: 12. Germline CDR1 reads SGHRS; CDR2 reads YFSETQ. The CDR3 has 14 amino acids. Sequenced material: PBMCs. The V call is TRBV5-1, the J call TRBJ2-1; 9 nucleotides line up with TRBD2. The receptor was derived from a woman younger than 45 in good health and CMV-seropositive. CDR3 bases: TGCGCCACTGCGACTAGCGGAGGCGGGTATGAGCAGTTCTTC. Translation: CATATSGGGYEQFF.